This T cell receptor beta chain derives from a study of blood T cell repertoires in COVID-19. Germline-derived CDR1 and CDR2 are MNHNS and SASEGT. The CDR3 is made up of 15 amino acids. V was clipped by 0 bases and J by 0 bases; unmatched bases: 1. The assay was immunoSEQ multiplex PCR, and TCRdb's table has in-frame clones only and misses some. The data show some 180,000 clones, 79% seen once. The TCR sequence derives from a woman aged 35 to 49 with COVID-19, enrolled during active disease. The sequenced material came from peripheral blood. The rearrangement uses TRBV6-1 and TRBJ2-7, with TRBD2 matching over 8 bases. The CDR3 DNA is TGTGCCAGCAGTGAAGCCAGCGGGAGCTCCTACGAGCAGTACTTC. It is translated as CASSEASGSSYEQYF.